This entry concerns a single T cell receptor (beta chain). The source of the sample is a study of blood T cell repertoires in COVID-19. Clones were sequenced by immunoSEQ multiplex PCR, and TCRdb holds only the in-frame ones, with some missing. The profile shows about 68,000 clones, 85% of them singletons. The CDR3 loop spans 20 amino acids. Unmatched junction bases numbered 24, after V lost 5 bases and J lost 6 bases. The V gene's germline CDR1 is SNHLY and CDR2 FYNNEI. J is TRBJ2-3 and V is TRBV2; TRBD1 agrees at 9 bases. This clonotype was obtained from a man in his forties or fifties with acute or convalescent COVID-19. The sample taken for sequencing was peripheral blood. The CDR3 sequence: CASSKGFQSLGDREVDTQYF. The CDR3 coding sequence is TGTGCCAGCAGTAAGGGATTTCAGTCCTTGGGGGACAGGGAAGTGGATACGCAGTATTTT.